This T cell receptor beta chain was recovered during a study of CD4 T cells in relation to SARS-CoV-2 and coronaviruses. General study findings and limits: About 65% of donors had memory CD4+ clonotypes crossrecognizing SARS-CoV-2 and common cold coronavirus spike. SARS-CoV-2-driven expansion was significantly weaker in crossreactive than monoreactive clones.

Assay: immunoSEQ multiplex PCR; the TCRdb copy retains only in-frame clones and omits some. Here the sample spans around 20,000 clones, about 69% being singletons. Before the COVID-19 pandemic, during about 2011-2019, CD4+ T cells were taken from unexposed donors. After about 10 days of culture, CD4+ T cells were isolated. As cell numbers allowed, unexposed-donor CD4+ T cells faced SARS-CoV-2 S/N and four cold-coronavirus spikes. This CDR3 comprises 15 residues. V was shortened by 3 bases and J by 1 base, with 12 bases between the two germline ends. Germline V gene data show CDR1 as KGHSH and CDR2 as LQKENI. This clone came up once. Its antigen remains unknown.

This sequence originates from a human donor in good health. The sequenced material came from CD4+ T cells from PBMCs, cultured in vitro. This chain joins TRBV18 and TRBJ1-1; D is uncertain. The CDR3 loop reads CASSPEAGENTEAFF. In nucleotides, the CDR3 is TGTGCCAGCTCACCCGAGGCCGGGGAGAACACTGAAGCTTTCTTT.